This T cell receptor beta chain derives from a study of tissue T cells after allogeneic stem cell transplantation. Turning to the study itself: Tissue samples with histologically apparent lymphocytes on H&E review were prioritized for sequencing.

Notes on this clone: The target antigen is unknown.

Method: immunoSEQ multiplex PCR; TCRdb's copy keeps in-frame clones and lacks some. This table holds over a thousand clones, 65% found once. Steroid-refractory graft-versus-host disease after allogeneic hematopoietic cell transplant qualified adults for prospective research-autopsy enrollment. Autopsy tissues included GI tract, liver, skin and lymphoid organs. Study conclusions and caveats: Motif-based clustering found tissue-specific repertoire signatures shared across patients, though few clones were shared. In patients and mice, blood and spleen missed much of tissue repertoire.

Source: stomach tissue, taken at autopsy. The sequence derives from a male patient of 60 years or more with steroid-refractory graft-versus-host disease after an allogeneic stem cell transplant. Some T cells may have originated in the graft donor.

The CDR3 DNA reads TGTGCCACCAGCACCCGAGGGGGGGGCAATGAGCAGTTCTTC. Its translation: CATSTRGGGNEQFF. The chain combines TRBV15 with TRBJ2-1; D may be TRBD2 (7 bases). The length of the CDR3 is 14 residues. CDR1 is LNHNV and CDR2 is YYDKDF in the germline V gene (reference sequence). V was trimmed by 4 bases and J by 6 bases, leaving 13 bases between them.